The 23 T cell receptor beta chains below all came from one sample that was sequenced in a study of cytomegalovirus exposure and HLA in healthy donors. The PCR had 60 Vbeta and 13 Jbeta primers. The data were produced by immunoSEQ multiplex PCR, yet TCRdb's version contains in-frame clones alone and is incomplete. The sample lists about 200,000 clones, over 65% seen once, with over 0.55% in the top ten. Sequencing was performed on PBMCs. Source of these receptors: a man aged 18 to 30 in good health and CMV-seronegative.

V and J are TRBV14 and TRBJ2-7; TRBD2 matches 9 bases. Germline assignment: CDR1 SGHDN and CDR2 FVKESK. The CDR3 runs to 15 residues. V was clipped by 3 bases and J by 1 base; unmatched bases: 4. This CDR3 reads CASSQQREVSYEQYF. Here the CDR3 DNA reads TGTGCCAGCAGCCAGCAGCGGGAGGTTTCCTACGAGCAGTACTTC.

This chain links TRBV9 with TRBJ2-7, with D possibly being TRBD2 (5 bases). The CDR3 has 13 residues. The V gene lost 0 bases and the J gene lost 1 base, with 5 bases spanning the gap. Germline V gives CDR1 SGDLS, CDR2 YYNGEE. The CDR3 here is CASSVGESYEQYF. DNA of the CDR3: TGTGCCAGCAGCGTAGGGGAGTCCTACGAGCAGTACTTC.

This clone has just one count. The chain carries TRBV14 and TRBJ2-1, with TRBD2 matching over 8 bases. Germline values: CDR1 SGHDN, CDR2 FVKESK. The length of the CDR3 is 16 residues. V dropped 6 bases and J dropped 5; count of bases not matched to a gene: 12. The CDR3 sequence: CASSPGVAGRHNEQFF. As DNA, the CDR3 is TGTGCCAGCAGTCCGGGGGTAGCGGGACGTCACAATGAGCAGTTCTTC.

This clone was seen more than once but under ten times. CDR3 sequence (DNA): TGTGCCAGCCCCTTTAGCTCCTACAATGAGCAGTTCTTC. As protein: CASPFSSYNEQFF. The gene calls are TRBV7-9 and TRBJ2-1; the D is unclear. Germline V lookup: CDR1 SEHNR, CDR2 FQNEAQ (reference sequence). This CDR3 comprises 13 residues. Trimming took 8 bases from V and 0 from J, leaving 8 bases between them.

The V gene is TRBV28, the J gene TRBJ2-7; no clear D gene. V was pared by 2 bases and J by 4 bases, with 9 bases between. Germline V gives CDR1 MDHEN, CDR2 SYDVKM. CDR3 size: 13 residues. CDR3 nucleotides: TGTGCCAGCAGTTTAAGTGGAGCGTACGAGCAGTACTTC. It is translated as CASSLSGAYEQYF.

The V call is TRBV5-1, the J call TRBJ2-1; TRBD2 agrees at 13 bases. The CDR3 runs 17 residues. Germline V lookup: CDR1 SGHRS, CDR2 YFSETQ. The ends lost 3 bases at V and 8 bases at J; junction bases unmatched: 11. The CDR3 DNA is TGCGCCAGCAGCTCAGGGACTAGCGGGATAGGTGGCGATGAGCAGTTCTTC. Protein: CASSSGTSGIGGDEQFF.

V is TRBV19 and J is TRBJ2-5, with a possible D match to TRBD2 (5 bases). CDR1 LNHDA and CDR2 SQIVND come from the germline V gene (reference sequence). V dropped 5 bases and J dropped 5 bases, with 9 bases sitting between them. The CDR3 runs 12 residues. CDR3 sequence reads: CASSEGWETQYF. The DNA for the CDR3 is TGTGCCAGTAGTGAGGGCTGGGAGACCCAGTACTTC.

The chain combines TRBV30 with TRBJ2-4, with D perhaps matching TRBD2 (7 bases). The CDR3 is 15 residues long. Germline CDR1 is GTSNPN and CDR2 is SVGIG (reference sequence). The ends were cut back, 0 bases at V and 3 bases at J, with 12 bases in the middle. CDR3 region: CAWSVKGGLKNIQYF. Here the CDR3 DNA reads TGTGCCTGGAGTGTAAAGGGGGGGCTCAAAAACATTCAGTACTTC.

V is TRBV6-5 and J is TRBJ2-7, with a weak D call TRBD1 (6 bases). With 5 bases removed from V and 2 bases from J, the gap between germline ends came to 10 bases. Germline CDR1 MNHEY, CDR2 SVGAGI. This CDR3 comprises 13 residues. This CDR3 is CASSRTDTYEQYF. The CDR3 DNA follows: TGTGCCAGCAGTCGGACAGATACCTACGAGCAGTACTTC.

CDR3 in amino acids: CASFRQGGQPQHF. The CDR3 nucleotides are TGTGCCAGCTTCAGACAGGGCGGTCAGCCCCAGCATTTT. The rearrangement uses TRBV28 and TRBJ1-5, with 7 positions matching TRBD1. Per the germline V gene, CDR1 is MDHEN and CDR2 is SYDVKM. After removal of 8 bases from V and 6 bases from J, the junction contained 7 bases not matched to a gene. The CDR3 contains 13 residues.

The CDR3 nucleotides read TGTGCCTGGATCCCTCGGTCGGATGCGGGAGGGCCGTGGGAGACCCAGTACTTC. This translates into CAWIPRSDAGGPWETQYF. This chain uses TRBV30 with TRBJ2-5; 9 nucleotides line up with TRBD2. Per germline, CDR1 GTSNPN and CDR2 SVGIG (reference sequence). The J segment lost 5 bases and the V segment lost 4 bases, leaving 20 bases of the junction unmatched. The CDR3 length is 18 residues.

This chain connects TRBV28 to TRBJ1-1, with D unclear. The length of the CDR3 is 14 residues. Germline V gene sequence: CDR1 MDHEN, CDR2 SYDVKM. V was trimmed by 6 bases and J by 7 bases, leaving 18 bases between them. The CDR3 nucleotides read TGTGCCAGCAGGCCGGGAGGCTACGGGCGTGAAGCTTTCTTT. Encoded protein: CASRPGGYGREAFF.

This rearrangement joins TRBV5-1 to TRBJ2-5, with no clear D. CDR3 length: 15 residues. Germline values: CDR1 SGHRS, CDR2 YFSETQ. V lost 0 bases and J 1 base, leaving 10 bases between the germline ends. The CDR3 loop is CASSLATQVQETQYF. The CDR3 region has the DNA TGCGCCAGCAGCTTGGCCACGCAGGTCCAAGAGACCCAGTACTTC.

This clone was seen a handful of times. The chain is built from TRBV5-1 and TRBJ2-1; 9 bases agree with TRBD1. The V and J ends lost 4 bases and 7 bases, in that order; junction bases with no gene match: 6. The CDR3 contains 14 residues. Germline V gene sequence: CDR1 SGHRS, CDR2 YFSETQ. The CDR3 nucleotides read TGCGCCAGCAGCCTCGGACAGGGGATGAATGAGCAGTTCTTC. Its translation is CASSLGQGMNEQFF.

The CDR3 here is CASSSGTYPRTDTQYF. CDR3 DNA sequence: TGTGCCTCCTCCTCCGGGACTTATCCCCGCACAGATACGCAGTATTTT. The rearrangement links TRBV27 to TRBJ2-3, with D perhaps matching TRBD2 (6 bases). The germline V gene has CDR1 MNHEY and CDR2 SMNVEV (reference sequence). Trimming removed 11 bases at V and 1 base at J, with 22 bases between. This CDR3 comprises 16 residues.

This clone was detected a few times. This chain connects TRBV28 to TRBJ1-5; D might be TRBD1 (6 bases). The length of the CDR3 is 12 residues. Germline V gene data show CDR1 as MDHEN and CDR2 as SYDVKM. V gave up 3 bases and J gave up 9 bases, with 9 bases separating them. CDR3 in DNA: TGTGCCAGCAGTTTGCCCAGGGGGCCCCAGCATTTT. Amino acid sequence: CASSLPRGPQHF. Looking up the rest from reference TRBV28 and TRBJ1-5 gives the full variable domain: DVKVTQSSRYLVKRTGEKVFLECVQDMDHENMFWYRQDPGLGLRLIYFSYDVKMKEKGDIPEGYSVSREKKERFSLILESASTNQTSMYLCASSLPRGPQHFGDGTRLSIL.

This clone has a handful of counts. This chain's CDR3 is CASRRRGGHEQYF. The CDR3 DNA is TGTGCCAGCAGGCGGAGGGGGGGCCACGAGCAGTACTTC. The gene calls are TRBV6-5 and TRBJ2-7; D may be TRBD2 (7 bases). V was trimmed by 6 bases and J by 5 bases, leaving 14 bases between them. This CDR3 contains 13 residues. Per germline, CDR1 MNHEY and CDR2 SVGAGI.

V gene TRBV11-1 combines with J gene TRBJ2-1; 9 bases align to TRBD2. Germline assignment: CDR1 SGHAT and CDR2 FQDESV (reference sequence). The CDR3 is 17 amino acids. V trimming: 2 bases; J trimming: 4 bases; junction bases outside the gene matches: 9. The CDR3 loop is CASSLRVAGAAYNEQFF. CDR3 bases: TGTGCCAGCAGCTTACGCGTAGCGGGAGCAGCGTACAATGAGCAGTTCTTC.

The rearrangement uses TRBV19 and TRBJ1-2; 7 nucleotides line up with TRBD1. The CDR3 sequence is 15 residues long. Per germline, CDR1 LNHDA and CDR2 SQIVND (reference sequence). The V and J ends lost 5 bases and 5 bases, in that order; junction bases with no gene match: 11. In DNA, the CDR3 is TGTGCCAGTAGTGAGACAGGGAGCAGGGAGTATGGCTACACCTTC. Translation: CASSETGSREYGYTF.

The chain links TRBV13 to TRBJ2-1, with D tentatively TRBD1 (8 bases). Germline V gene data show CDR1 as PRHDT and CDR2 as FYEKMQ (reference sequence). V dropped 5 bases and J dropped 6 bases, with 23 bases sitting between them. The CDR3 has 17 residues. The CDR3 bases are TGTGCCAGCAGCGAACGAATTGGACAGGGAGGGATCAATGAGCAGTTCTTC. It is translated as CASSERIGQGGINEQFF.

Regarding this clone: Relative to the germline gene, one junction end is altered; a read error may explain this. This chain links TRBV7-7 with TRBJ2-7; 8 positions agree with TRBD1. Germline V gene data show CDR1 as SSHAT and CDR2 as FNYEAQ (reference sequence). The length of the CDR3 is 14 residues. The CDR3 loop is CASSPGQGAYEQYF. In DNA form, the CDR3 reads TGTGCTAGCAGCCCCGGACAGGGCGCCTACGAGCAGTACTTC.

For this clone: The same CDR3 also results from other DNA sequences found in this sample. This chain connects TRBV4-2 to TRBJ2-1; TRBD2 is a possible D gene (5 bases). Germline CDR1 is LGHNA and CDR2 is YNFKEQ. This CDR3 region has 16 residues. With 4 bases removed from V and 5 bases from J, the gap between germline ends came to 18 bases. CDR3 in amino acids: CASSRHTRSDDNEQFF. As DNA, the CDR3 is TGTGCCAGCAGCCGCCATACTAGGAGTGATGACAATGAGCAGTTCTTC.

The DNA for the CDR3 is TGCGCCAGCAGCCCTCGCGGACAGGGAAGCGGAAACACCATATATTTT. Translated: CASSPRGQGSGNTIYF. This rearrangement joins TRBV5-1 to TRBJ1-3; 8 bases fit TRBD1. CDR1 and CDR2 from the germline V gene are SGHRS and YFSETQ. The CDR3 runs to 16 residues. J was trimmed by 4 bases and V by 4 bases; bases with no gene match: 10.